These 18 T cell receptor beta chains came from one sample sequenced in a study of T cells in Graves' hyperthyroidism and ophthalmopathy. RNA transcripts provided the source from which TCR beta CDR3 regions were amplified. A first-round RT-PCR of the TCR CDR3 used the HTBI primer set. Via MiXCR, TCRdb re-called the multiplex PCR reads, giving one row per CDR3 protein. The table includes some 400,000 distinct CDR3 sequences, about 19% detected once. Sequencing input: blood. These receptors all stem from a woman aged 18 to 35 with Graves' hyperthyroidism.

In this sample, this clonotype turned up many times. The genes are TRBV11-2 and TRBJ1-2; TRBD1 matches 9 bases. Germline CDR1 reads SGHAT; CDR2 reads FQNNGV. The CDR3 extends over 13 amino acids. The V segment lost 4 bases and the J segment 7 bases; nucleotides outside the gene matches: 4. CDR3 sequence reads: CASSWTGERGYTF. The CDR3 nucleotides are TGTGCCAGCAGCTGGACAGGGGAACGTGGCTACACCTTC.

Notes on this clonotype: The junction and the germline gene differ at one end; a read error may be behind it. The chain has TRBV5-1 and TRBJ2-2, with TRBD2 matching 8 bases. The CDR3 is 15 amino acids. Germline lookup yields CDR1 SGHRS and CDR2 YFSETQ. The CDR3 DNA is TGCGCCAGCAGCCGGACTAGCTCGAACACCGGGGAGCTGTGTTTT. This sequence encodes CASSRTSSNTGELCF.

This clonotype was recorded a few times. The chain joins TRBV18 to TRBJ2-5; weak D call: TRBD1 (5 bases). The CDR3 length is 14 residues. In germline, CDR1 is KGHSH, CDR2 LQKENI. Trimming shortened V by 2 bases and J by 9 bases, and 16 bases separated the two germline ends. The CDR3 region has the DNA TGTGCCAGCTCACCATCGCAGGGTTTACGGGCCCAGTACTTC. It is translated as CASSPSQGLRAQYF.

This clonotype was found many times. This chain links TRBV12-3 or TRBV12-4 with TRBJ2-2; D possibly corresponds to TRBD2 (6 bases). V was shortened by 6 bases and J by 8 bases, with 13 bases between the two germline ends. The CDR3 runs 13 residues. CDR3 in amino acids: CASRGRGGGELFF. DNA of the CDR3: TGTGCCAGCAGGGGGCGGGGAGGAGGGGAGCTGTTTTTT.

In its sample, this clonotype was seen many times. This chain links TRBV24-1 with TRBJ2-5; no reliable D call. V lost 3 bases, J lost 0 bases, and 13 bases lay in between. Germline lookup yields CDR1 KGHDR and CDR2 SFDVKD. The CDR3 loop spans 16 amino acids. The CDR3 sequence: CATSDQTSLYQETQYF. The CDR3 coding sequence is TGTGCCACCAGTGATCAGACTTCTCTGTACCAAGAGACCCAGTACTTC.

This clonotype was seen many times. An end of the junction does not agree with germline; a read error may underlie this. This rearrangement joins TRBV7-7 to TRBJ2-5; no firm D call. Germline values: CDR1 SSHAT, CDR2 FNYEAQ (reference sequence). This CDR3 contains 15 residues. The CDR3 nucleotides read TGTGCTAGCAGCTTTGATCACTCGCAGAAAGAGACCCAGTACTTC. Translation gives CASSFDHSQKETQYF.

This clonotype was seen a handful of times. The chain is built from TRBV19 and TRBJ1-3; a weak D match, TRBD1 (6 bases). The germline CDR1 and CDR2 sequences are LNHDA and SQIVND (reference sequence). V was clipped by 9 bases and J by 4 bases, with 16 bases between them. The CDR3 is 14 amino acids. The CDR3 nucleotides read TGTGCCAGCAGTTACAGGGCGTCGGGAAACACCATATATTTT. This encodes CASSYRASGNTIYF.

Many counts were recorded for this clonotype. The chain couples TRBV15 to TRBJ2-7; TRBD2 is a possible D gene (5 bases). With 3 bases removed from V and 3 bases from J, the gap between germline ends came to 12 bases. Germline CDR1 and CDR2: LNHNV and YYDKDF (reference sequence). This CDR3 has 14 residues. The CDR3 DNA reads TGTGCCACCAGCAGGGATCCCGGGATCTACGAGCAGTACTTC. Its translation: CATSRDPGIYEQYF.

Only a few counts were recorded for this clonotype. This chain joins TRBV28 and TRBJ1-5; D unresolved. Looked up from germline, CDR1 is MDHEN and CDR2 is SYDVKM. The CDR3 runs to 16 residues. V lost 1 base, J lost 0 bases, and 10 bases lay in between. CDR3 coding DNA: TGTGCCAGCAGTTTATTCAAGGGTTATAGCAATCAGCCCCAGCATTTT. Protein product: CASSLFKGYSNQPQHF.

This clonotype was recorded many times. The chain has TRBV12-3 or TRBV12-4 and TRBJ1-5; TRBD1 might be the D (5 bases). V was shortened by 5 bases and J by 3 bases, with 17 bases between the two germline ends. The CDR3 is made up of 16 amino acids. The CDR3 coding sequence is TGTGCCAGCAGTACCGGGACCCTGCAACCCAATCAGCCCCAGCATTTT. Protein product: CASSTGTLQPNQPQHF.

This clonotype has at least ten counts. The chain carries TRBV29-1 and TRBJ2-7, with 8 bases aligning to TRBD1. The CDR3 totals 15 residues. The V segment lost 8 bases and the J segment 9 bases; nucleotides outside the gene matches: 21. Germline CDR1 reads SQVTM; CDR2 reads ANQGSEA. The DNA for the CDR3 is TGCAGCACCTGGACAGGGTTTGGGCGTTACATTAGGCAGTACTTC. Translation gives CSTWTGFGRYIRQYF.

At least ten counts were recorded for this clonotype. V is TRBV19 and J is TRBJ1-3; no definite D call. V gave up 2 bases and J gave up 0 bases, with 8 bases separating them. CDR1 LNHDA and CDR2 SQIVND come from the germline V gene (reference sequence). The CDR3 runs to 15 residues. CDR3 bases: TGTGCCAGTAGTATACAGAGTACCTCTGGAAACACCATATATTTT. The encoded protein is CASSIQSTSGNTIYF.

Concerning this clonotype: A much more abundant neighbour one base away suggests this may be a read error. J is TRBJ1-3 and V is TRBV6-7; D unclear. TRBV6-7 is reported as an ORF; its role is uncertain. The CDR3 length is 17 residues. Trimming removed 6 bases from V and 0 bases from J, with 18 bases in between. CDR3 amino acids: CASRNSPLISSGNTIYF. The CDR3 DNA is TGTGCCAGCAGAAACTCGCCCCTGATAAGCTCTGGAAACACCATATATTTT.

There are many counts of this clonotype. The rearrangement links TRBV18 to TRBJ1-1; D is uncertain. CDR1 is KGHSH and CDR2 is LQKENI in the germline V gene. The CDR3 runs 14 residues. V shed 3 bases and J shed 8 bases, with 16 bases lying between them. CDR3 region: CASSPTGSNIEAFF. The CDR3 DNA sequence: TGTGCCAGCTCACCCACCGGGTCAAATATCGAAGCTTTCTTT.

In this sample, this clonotype turned up many times. This could be a read error, since a much larger clone is one nucleotide away. The rearrangement links TRBV11-1 to TRBJ1-1, with D hard to call. Germline V gene sequence: CDR1 SGHAT, CDR2 FQDESV (reference sequence). This CDR3 contains 14 residues. CDR3 sequence: CAATEGSVNTEACF. In DNA, the CDR3 is TGTGCCGCGACGGAGGGATCGGTGAACACTGAAGCTTGCTTT.

The V call is TRBV18, the J call TRBJ1-2; no clear D gene. Germline V gene sequence: CDR1 KGHSH, CDR2 LQKENI. V was cut by 3 bases and J by 4 bases, with 12 bases left in between. The CDR3 has 14 amino acids. As DNA, the CDR3 is TGTGCCAGCTCACCGGACCGCTCGCCCTATGGCTACACCTTC. Its translation: CASSPDRSPYGYTF.

The sample holds many counts of this clonotype. Relative to the germline gene, one junction end is altered; a read error may explain this. The genes are TRBV7-6 and TRBJ1-1; TRBD1 aligns across 7 bases. Germline lookup yields CDR1 SGHVS and CDR2 FNYEAQ. This CDR3 is 16 amino acids long. For the CDR3, the DNA is TGTGCCAGCAGCTTAGCCCGACAGGGCTGGGGGACTGAAGCTTCCTTT. Translation: CASSLARQGWGTEASF.

In its sample, this clonotype was seen many times. The rearrangement joins TRBV28 to TRBJ2-2; TRBD1 matches 8 bases. Germline-derived CDR1 and CDR2 are MDHEN and SYDVKM. V shed 8 bases and J 8 bases; nucleotides not matched to a gene: 7. This CDR3 comprises 13 residues. The CDR3: CASQGQVVGELFF. CDR3 DNA sequence: TGTGCCAGCCAGGGACAGGTAGTAGGGGAGCTGTTTTTT.